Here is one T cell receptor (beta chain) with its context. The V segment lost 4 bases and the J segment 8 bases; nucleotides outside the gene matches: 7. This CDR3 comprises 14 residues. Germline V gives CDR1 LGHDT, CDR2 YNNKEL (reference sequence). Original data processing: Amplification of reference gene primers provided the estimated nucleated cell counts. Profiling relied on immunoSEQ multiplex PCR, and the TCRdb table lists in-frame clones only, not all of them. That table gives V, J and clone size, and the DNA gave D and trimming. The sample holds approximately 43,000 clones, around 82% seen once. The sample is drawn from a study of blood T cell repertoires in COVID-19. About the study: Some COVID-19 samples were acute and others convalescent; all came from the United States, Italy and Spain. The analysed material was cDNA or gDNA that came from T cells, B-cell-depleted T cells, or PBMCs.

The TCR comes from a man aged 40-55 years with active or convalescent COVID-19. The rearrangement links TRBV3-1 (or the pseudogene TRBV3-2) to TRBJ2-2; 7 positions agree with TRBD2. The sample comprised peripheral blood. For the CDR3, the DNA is TGTGCCAGCAGCCGGGGAGGGGTTTCTGGGGAGCTGTTTTTT. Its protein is CASSRGGVSGELFF.